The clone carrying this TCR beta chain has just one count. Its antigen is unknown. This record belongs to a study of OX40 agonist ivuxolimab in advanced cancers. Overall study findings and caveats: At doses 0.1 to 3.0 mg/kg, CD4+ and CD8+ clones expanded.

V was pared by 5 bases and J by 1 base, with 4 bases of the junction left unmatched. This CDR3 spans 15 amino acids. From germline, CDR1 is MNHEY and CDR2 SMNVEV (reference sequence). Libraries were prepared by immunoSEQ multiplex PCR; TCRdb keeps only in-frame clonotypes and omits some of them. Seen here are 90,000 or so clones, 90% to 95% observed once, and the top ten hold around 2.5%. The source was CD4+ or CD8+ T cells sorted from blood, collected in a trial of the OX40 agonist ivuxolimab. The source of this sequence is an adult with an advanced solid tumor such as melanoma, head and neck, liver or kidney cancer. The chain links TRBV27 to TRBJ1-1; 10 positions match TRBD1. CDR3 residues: CASSPGDRGNTEAFF. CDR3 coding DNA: TGTGCCAGCAGTCCTGGGGACAGGGGGAACACTGAAGCTTTCTTT.